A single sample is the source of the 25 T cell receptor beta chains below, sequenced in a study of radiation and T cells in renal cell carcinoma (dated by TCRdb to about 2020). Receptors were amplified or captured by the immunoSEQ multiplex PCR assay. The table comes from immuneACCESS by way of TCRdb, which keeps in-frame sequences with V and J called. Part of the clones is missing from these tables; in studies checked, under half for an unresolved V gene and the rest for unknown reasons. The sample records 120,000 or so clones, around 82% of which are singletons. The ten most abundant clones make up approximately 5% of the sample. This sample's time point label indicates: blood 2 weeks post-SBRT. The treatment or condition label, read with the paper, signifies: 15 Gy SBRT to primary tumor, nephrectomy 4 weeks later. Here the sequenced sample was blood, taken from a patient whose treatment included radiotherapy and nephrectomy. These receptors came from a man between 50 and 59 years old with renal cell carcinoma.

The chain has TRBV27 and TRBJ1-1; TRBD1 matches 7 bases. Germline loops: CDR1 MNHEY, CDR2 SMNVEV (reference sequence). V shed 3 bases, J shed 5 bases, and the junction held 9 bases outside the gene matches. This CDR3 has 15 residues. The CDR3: CASSLRGGVRTEAFF. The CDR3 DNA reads TGTGCCAGCAGTTTGCGAGGGGGCGTGCGGACTGAAGCTTTCTTT.

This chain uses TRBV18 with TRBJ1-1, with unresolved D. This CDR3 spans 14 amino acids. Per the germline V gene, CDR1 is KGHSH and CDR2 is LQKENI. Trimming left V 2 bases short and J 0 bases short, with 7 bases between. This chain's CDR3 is CASSPAAMNTEAFF. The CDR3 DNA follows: TGTGCCAGCTCACCAGCAGCTATGAACACTGAAGCTTTCTTT.

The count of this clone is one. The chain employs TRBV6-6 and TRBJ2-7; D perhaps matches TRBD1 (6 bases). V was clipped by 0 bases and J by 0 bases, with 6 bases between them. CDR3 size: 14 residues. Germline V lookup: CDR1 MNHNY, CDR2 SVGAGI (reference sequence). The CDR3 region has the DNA TGTGCCAGCAGTTACTCGGACAGCTCCTACGAGCAGTACTTC. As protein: CASSYSDSSYEQYF.

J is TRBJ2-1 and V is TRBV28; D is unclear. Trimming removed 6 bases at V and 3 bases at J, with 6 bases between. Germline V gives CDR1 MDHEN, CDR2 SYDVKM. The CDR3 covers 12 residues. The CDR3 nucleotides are TGTGCCAGCAGGACTCTCTACAATGAGCAGTTCTTC. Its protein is CASRTLYNEQFF. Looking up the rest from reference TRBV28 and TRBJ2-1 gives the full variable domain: DVKVTQSSRYLVKRTGEKVFLECVQDMDHENMFWYRQDPGLGLRLIYFSYDVKMKEKGDIPEGYSVSREKKERFSLILESASTNQTSMYLCASRTLYNEQFFGPGTRLTVL.

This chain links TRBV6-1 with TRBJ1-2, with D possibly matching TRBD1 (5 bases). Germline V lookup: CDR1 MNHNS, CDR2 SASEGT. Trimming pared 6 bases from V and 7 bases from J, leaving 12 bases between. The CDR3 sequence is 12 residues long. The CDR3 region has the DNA TGTGCCAGCAGAGAGACAGTATCTGGCTACACCTTC. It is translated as CASRETVSGYTF.

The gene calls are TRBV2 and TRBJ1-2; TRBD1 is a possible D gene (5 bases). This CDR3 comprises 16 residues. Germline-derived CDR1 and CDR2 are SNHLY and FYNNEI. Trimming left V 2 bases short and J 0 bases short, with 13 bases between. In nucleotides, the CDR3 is TGTGCCAGCAGTGAATGGGGCAGGCCAGCTAACTATGGCTACACCTTC. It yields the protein CASSEWGRPANYGYTF.

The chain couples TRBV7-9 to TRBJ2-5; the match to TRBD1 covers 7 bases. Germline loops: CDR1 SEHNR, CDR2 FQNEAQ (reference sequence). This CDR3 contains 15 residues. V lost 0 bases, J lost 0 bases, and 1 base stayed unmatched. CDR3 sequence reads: CASSLAGQYQETQYF. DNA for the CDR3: TGTGCCAGCAGCTTAGCGGGACAGTACCAAGAGACCCAGTACTTC.

CDR3 in amino acids: CASSPGGGRQETQYF. The DNA for the CDR3 is TGTGCCAGCAGCCCCGGCGGGGGGCGTCAAGAGACCCAGTACTTC. This chain connects TRBV4-2 to TRBJ2-5, with 8 bases identical to TRBD2. V lost 4 bases to trimming and J lost 2 bases; unmatched junction nucleotides: 6. CDR3 length: 15 residues. Germline values: CDR1 LGHNA, CDR2 YNFKEQ.

CDR3 loop: CSAQSREQQYF. In DNA form, the CDR3 reads TGCAGTGCCCAGAGCAGGGAACAACAGTATTTT. The genes are TRBV20-1 and TRBJ2-3; a possible D gene is TRBD1 (5 bases). The CDR3 length is 11 residues. The ends were cut back, 6 bases at V and 12 bases at J, with 16 bases in the middle. Germline CDR1 reads DFQATT; CDR2 reads SNEGSKA (reference sequence).

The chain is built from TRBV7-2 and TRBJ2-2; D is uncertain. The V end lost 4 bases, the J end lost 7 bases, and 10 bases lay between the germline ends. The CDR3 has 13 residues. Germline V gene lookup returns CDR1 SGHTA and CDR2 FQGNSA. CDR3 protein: CASSSNMGGELFF. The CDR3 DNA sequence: TGTGCCAGCAGCTCGAATATGGGCGGGGAGCTGTTTTTT.

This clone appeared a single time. CDR3 residues: CAIKGGQGSDTF. Written as DNA, the CDR3 is TGTGCCATCAAGGGGGGGCAGGGAAGCGACACCTTC. The chain couples TRBV10-3 to TRBJ1-2; D possibly corresponds to TRBD1 (6 bases). V gave up 7 bases and J gave up 12 bases, with 18 bases separating them. This CDR3 has 12 residues. Germline CDR1 ENHRY, CDR2 SYGVKD.

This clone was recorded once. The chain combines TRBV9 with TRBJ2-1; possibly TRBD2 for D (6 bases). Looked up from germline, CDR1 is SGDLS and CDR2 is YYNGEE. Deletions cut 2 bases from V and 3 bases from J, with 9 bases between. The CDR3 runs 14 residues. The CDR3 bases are TGTGCCAGCAGCGTGGGGACTTACTACAATGAGCAGTTCTTC. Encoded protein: CASSVGTYYNEQFF.

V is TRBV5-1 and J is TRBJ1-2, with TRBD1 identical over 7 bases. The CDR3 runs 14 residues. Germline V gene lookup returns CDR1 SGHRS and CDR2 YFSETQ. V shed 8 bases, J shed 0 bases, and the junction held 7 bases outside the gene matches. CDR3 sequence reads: CASKRDSSNYGYTF. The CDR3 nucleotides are TGCGCCAGTAAGAGGGACAGTTCTAACTATGGCTACACCTTC.

CDR3 DNA: TGTGCCAGCAGCCTAATTGACCGGGCCGGGGAGCTGTTTTTT. This codes for CASSLIDRAGELFF. The chain recombines TRBV11-2 with TRBJ2-2; D unclear. Trimming removed 5 bases at V and 6 bases at J, with 13 bases between. The CDR3 sequence is 14 residues long. CDR1 SGHAT and CDR2 FQNNGV come from the germline V gene.

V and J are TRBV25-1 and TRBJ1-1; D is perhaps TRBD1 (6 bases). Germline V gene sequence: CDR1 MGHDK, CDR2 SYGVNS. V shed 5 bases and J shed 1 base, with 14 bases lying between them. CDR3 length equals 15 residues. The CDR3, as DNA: TGTGCCAGCAGTAGGATAGGACAGAAGAACACTGAAGCTTTCTTT. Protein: CASSRIGQKNTEAFF.

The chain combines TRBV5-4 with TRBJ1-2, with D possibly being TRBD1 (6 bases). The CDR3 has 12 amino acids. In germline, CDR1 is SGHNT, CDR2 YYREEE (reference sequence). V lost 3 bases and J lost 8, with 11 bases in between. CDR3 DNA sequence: TGTGCCAGCAGCTCCCCGAGGGGGGGCTACACCTTC. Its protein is CASSSPRGGYTF.

The CDR3 is CASKSRQPLDTEAFF. DNA of the CDR3: TGTGCCAGCAAATCTCGACAGCCATTAGACACTGAAGCTTTCTTT. The chain links TRBV5-6 to TRBJ1-1; TRBD1 is a possible D gene (5 bases). This CDR3 is 15 amino acids long. Trimming removed 6 bases from V and 3 bases from J, with 18 bases in between. From germline, CDR1 is SGHDT and CDR2 YYEEEE.

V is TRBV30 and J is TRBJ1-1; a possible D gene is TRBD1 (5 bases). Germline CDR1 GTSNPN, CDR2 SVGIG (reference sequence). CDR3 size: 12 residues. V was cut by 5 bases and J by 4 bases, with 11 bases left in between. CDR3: CAWSGVVTEAFF. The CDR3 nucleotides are TGTGCCTGGTCGGGGGTAGTCACTGAAGCTTTCTTT.

The CDR3, as DNA: TGCAGCGTTGGACAACAGGGGGCAGTTGTGGCTTTCTTT. Its translation: CSVGQQGAVVAFF. The chain is built from TRBV29-1 and TRBJ1-1, with 9 bases identical to TRBD1. V lost 4 bases, J lost 11 bases, and 11 bases stayed unmatched. The CDR3 spans 13 residues. Germline-derived CDR1 and CDR2 are SQVTM and ANQGSEA.

This chain's CDR3 is CASSALAGGMEDTQYF. CDR3 DNA sequence: TGTGCCAGCAGCGCCCTAGCGGGGGGGATGGAAGATACGCAGTATTTT. The J gene is TRBJ2-3, the V gene TRBV9; TRBD2 matches at 12 bases. CDR3 length: 16 amino acids. The V gene end was trimmed by 3 bases and the J gene end by 5 bases; junction bases not matched to a gene: 7. Looked up from germline, CDR1 is SGDLS and CDR2 is YYNGEE.

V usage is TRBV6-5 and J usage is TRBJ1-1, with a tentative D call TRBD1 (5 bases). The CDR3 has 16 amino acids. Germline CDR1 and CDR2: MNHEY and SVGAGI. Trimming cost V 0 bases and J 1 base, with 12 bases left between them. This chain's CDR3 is CASSYSTWQGNTEAFF. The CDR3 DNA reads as TGTGCCAGCAGTTACTCGACTTGGCAGGGGAACACTGAAGCTTTCTTT.

CDR3 protein: CASSRPPTYEQYF. The CDR3 DNA is TGTGCCAGCAGTCGACCCCCCACCTACGAGCAGTACTTC. J is TRBJ2-7 and V is TRBV27; D unclear. Germline V gene data show CDR1 as MNHEY and CDR2 as SMNVEV (reference sequence). The V gene lost 5 bases and the J gene lost 2 bases, with 10 bases spanning the gap. CDR3 length equals 13 residues.

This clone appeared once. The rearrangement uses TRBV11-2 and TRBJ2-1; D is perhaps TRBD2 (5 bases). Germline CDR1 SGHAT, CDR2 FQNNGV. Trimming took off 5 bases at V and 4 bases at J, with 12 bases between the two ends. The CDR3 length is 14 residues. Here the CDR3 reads CASSLKLEYNEQFF. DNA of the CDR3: TGTGCCAGCAGCCTCAAACTAGAGTACAATGAGCAGTTCTTC.

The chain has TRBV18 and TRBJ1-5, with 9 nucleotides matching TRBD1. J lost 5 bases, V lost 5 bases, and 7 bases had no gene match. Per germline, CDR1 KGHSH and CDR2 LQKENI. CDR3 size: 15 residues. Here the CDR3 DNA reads TGTGCCAGCTCATGGGACAGGGTTGCGCATCAGCCCCAGCATTTT. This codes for CASSWDRVAHQPQHF. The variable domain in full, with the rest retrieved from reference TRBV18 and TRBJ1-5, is NAGVMQNPRHLVRRRGQEARLRCSPMKGHSHVYWYRQLPEEGLKFMVYLQKENIIDESGMPKERFSAEFPKEGPSILRIQQVVRGDSAAYFCASSWDRVAHQPQHFGDGTRLSIL.

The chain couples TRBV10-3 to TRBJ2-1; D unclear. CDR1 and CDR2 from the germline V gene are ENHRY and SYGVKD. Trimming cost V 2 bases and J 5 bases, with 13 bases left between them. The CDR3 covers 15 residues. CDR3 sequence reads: CAISEGQRPNNEQFF. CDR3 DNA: TGTGCCATCAGTGAGGGTCAGCGCCCCAACAATGAGCAGTTCTTC.